This TCR beta chain emerged from a study of cytomegalovirus exposure and HLA in healthy donors. Study-wide points: In a later analysis, several top co-occurrence clusters appeared linked to parvovirus B19, influenza, CMV and Epstein-Barr virus. A later analysis reportedly identified an Asian-associated ancestry cluster as carrying fewer N-insertions than the approximately 670-donor mean. Presence/absence analyses treated sequencing depth as roughly uniform across donors.

A note on this clone: The antigen remains unidentified.

The CDR3 sequence is 13 residues long. Germline trimming cut 6 bases from V and 3 bases from J; bases unmatched to any gene: 4. Germline V gene lookup returns CDR1 MNHEY and CDR2 SVGAGI. 13 Jbeta primers and 60 Vbeta primers were used for the PCR. This table comes from immunoSEQ multiplex PCR, and its TCRdb copy is limited to in-frame clones, with some not included. Here the sample spans around 99,000 clones, about four fifths being singletons. The gene calls are TRBV6-5 and TRBJ1-1; 7 positions match TRBD1. The sequence derives from a woman aged 25 to 39 in good health and CMV-seronegative. Source material: PBMCs. CDR3 nucleotide sequence: TGTGCCAGCAGGGGACAGCCCTACACTGAAGCTTTCTTT. As protein: CASRGQPYTEAFF.